This section outlines one TCR beta chain sequence together with its context. Its antigen remains unidentified. The entry originates in a study of CD4 T cells in relation to SARS-CoV-2 and coronaviruses. Sequenced by immunoSEQ multiplex PCR; TCRdb stores in-frame clones only, minus some. The profile covers about 56,000 clones, with just over 90% appearing a single time and roughly 0.4% taken by the ten largest. Findings and caveats of the study: Crossreactivity was assessed only for spike protein, not other viral proteins. Pre-pandemic and post-infection samples never came from the same donor.

Cryopreserved PBMCs were CD4-enriched, then split into naive and memory cells. Germline CDR1 reads SGHAT; CDR2 reads FQNNGV. CDR3 length: 15 residues. Trimming took off 1 base at V and 9 bases at J, with 16 bases between the two ends. The gene calls are TRBV11-2 and TRBJ2-1; unclear D gene. This clonotype was sampled from an adult with COVID-19. Sequencing was done on a sample of naive CD4+ T cells from PBMCs. Subset reported: naive CD4+ T cells isolated by negative enrichment. As DNA, the CDR3 is TGTGCCAGCAGCTTAGCCAAAGCCGGAGTTTTTGAGCAGTTCTTC. Translation gives CASSLAKAGVFEQFF.